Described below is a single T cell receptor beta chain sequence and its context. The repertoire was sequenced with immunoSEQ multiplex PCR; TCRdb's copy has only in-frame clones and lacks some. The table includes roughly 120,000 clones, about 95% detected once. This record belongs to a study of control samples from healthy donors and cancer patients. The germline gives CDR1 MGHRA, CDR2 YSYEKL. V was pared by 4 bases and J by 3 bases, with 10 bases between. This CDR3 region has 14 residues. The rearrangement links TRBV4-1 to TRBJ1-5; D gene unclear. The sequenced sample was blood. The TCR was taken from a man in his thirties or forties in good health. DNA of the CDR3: TGCGCCAGCAGCCTAACGAGGGACAATCAGCCCCAGCATTTT. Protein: CASSLTRDNQPQHF.